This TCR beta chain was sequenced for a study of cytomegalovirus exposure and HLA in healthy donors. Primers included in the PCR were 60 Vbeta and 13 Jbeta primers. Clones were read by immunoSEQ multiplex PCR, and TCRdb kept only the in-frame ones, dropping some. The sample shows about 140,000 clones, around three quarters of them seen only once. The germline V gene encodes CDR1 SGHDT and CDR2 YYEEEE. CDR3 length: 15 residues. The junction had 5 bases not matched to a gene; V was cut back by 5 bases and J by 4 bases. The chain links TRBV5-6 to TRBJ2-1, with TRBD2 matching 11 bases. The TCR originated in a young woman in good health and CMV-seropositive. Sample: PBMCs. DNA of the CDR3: TGTGCCAGCAGTGCCGGGACTAGCGGTTACAATGAGCAGTTCTTC. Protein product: CASSAGTSGYNEQFF.